Below, one T cell receptor (beta chain) is given with its context. TCRdb independently ran MiXCR on the reads; one entry per CDR3 protein. Of approximately 400,000 distinct CDR3 sequences in the sample, about a third are singletons; the top ten hold approximately 15%. The sample originates from a study of T cell repertoires in cytomegalovirus infection. The CDR3 contains 17 residues. Germline V gene data show CDR1 as LGHNT and CDR2 as FRNRAP. Trimming pared 7 bases from V and 8 bases from J, leaving 29 bases between. This TCR was sampled from a human donor in good health (CMV status not recorded). Some clones in this sample may be carry-over from other donors' samples. Sample: PBMCs. The rearrangement joins TRBV12-5 to TRBJ1-2, with D perhaps TRBD1 (6 bases). This CDR3 reads CASAPRGTVRGPVGYTF. DNA of the CDR3: TGTGCTAGTGCCCCAAGGGGGACCGTCAGGGGCCCCGTCGGCTACACCTTC.